This T cell receptor (beta chain) was sequenced in a study of blood T cell repertoires in COVID-19. At the level of the study: Material from acute and convalescent COVID-19 was sourced from the United States, Italy and Spain. PBMCs, B-cell-depleted T cells, or T cells were the source of the cDNA or gDNA that made up the material.

Per germline, CDR1 SNHLY and CDR2 FYNNEI. This CDR3 is built from 14 residues. V lost 7 bases to trimming and J lost 4 bases; unmatched junction nucleotides: 6. Authors' analysis steps: Estimation of nucleated cell counts was performed using reference gene primer amplification. This table comes from immunoSEQ multiplex PCR, and its TCRdb copy is limited to in-frame clones, with some not included. V, J and clone size are taken as reported in that table, and D and trimming were inferred from the DNA itself. In the table there are around 320,000 clones, roughly 85% of which are singletons. This clone was detected only a few times.

V usage is TRBV2 and J usage is TRBJ2-3; 9 nucleotides match TRBD2. Sequencing was carried out using peripheral blood. The TCR comes from a human donor in a cohort sampled during active COVID-19. The chain's CDR3 is CASILTSGADTQYF. The CDR3 region has the DNA TGTGCCAGCATCCTGACTAGCGGAGCAGATACGCAGTATTTT.